This TCR beta chain appears in the sequencing data of a study of blood T cell repertoires in COVID-19. The wider study: Samples representing acute and convalescent COVID-19 were sourced from the United States, Italy and Spain.

As originally analysed: Amplification of reference gene primers provided the estimated nucleated cell counts. The assay was immunoSEQ multiplex PCR, and TCRdb's table has in-frame clones only and misses some. For V, J and clone size, that table is used; D and trimming come from the DNA. Of more than 250,000 clones in the sample, approximately 90% were seen once. Sequencing input: peripheral blood. This clonotype was obtained from a woman aged 30 to 39 with COVID-19, enrolled during active disease.

CDR3 DNA sequence: TGTGCCAGCAGCCAAGATACGGGTGTGCAAGAGACCCAGTACTTC. Amino acid sequence: CASSQDTGVQETQYF. V and J are TRBV3-1 (or the pseudogene TRBV3-2) and TRBJ2-5; no clear D. CDR3 length equals 15 residues. V dropped 0 bases and J dropped 2 bases, with 10 bases sitting between them. The germline gives CDR1 LGHDT, CDR2 YNNKEL (reference sequence).